These 32 T cell receptor beta chains share one sample of origin, sequenced in a study of cytomegalovirus exposure and HLA in healthy donors. PCR used 60 Vbeta primers and 13 Jbeta primers. TCRdb's copy holds only in-frame clones and misses some; the assay was immunoSEQ multiplex PCR. The top ten hold about 11% of the sample, which has about 160,000 clones, roughly 82% seen once. The specimen sequenced was PBMCs. These receptors all come from a man aged 50 or older in good health and CMV-seropositive.

The DNA for the CDR3 is TGTGCCAGCAGTTTCACACAGTACACTGAAGCTTTCTTT. Its translation: CASSFTQYTEAFF. The chain is built from TRBV27 and TRBJ1-1; D is unresolved. Looked up from germline, CDR1 is MNHEY and CDR2 is SMNVEV (reference sequence). V lost 3 bases and J 3 bases, leaving 8 bases between the germline ends. The length of the CDR3 is 13 residues.

The chain combines TRBV6-6 with TRBJ1-5; D gene ambiguous. V was shortened by 8 bases and J by 0 bases, with 11 bases between the two germline ends. This CDR3 region has 14 residues. The germline V gene encodes CDR1 MNHNY and CDR2 SVGAGI (reference sequence). The CDR3 bases are TGTGCCAGCGTGAGAGGCTCTAGCAATCAGCCCCAGCATTTT. As protein: CASVRGSSNQPQHF.

The rearrangement joins TRBV27 to TRBJ2-3; 8 nucleotides match TRBD2. Trimming removed 2 bases from V and 4 bases from J; junction bases left unmatched: 5. Germline V gives CDR1 MNHEY, CDR2 SMNVEV (reference sequence). The CDR3 has 15 residues. CDR3 bases: TGTGCCAGCAGTTTAGTAGCGGGGACGCCAGATACGCAGTATTTT. Translating gives CASSLVAGTPDTQYF.

J is TRBJ2-1 and V is TRBV4-2, with 11 bases identical to TRBD2. Germline V lookup: CDR1 LGHNA, CDR2 YNFKEQ. Trimming took 1 base from V and 8 from J; bases not matched to a gene: 10. The CDR3 has 17 residues. The CDR3 region is CASSQVTSGELNDEQFF. The CDR3 coding sequence is TGTGCCAGCAGCCAAGTGACTAGCGGGGAACTGAATGATGAGCAGTTCTTC.

The chain uses TRBV27 and TRBJ2-7; TRBD2 aligns across 9 bases. V was clipped by 1 base and J by 3 bases; unmatched bases: 4. CDR1 MNHEY and CDR2 SMNVEV come from the germline V gene (reference sequence). The CDR3 covers 15 residues. The CDR3 DNA reads as TGTGCCAGCAGTTTATTCCTAGCGGGACGCTACGAGCAGTACTTC. It specifies CASSLFLAGRYEQYF.

The genes are TRBV28 and TRBJ2-5, with 10 bases lining up with TRBD1. Germline V gene sequence: CDR1 MDHEN, CDR2 SYDVKM. This CDR3 is built from 13 residues. Trimming took 6 bases from V and 5 from J; bases not matched to a gene: 3. CDR3 region: CASSGTGEETQYF. Here the CDR3 DNA reads TGTGCCAGCAGCGGGACAGGGGAGGAGACCCAGTACTTC.

This clone showed up just once. The chain links TRBV6-5 to TRBJ2-7; TRBD1 matches 7 bases. Germline V CDR1 and CDR2: MNHEY, SVGAGI. The CDR3 covers 14 residues. Trimming cost V 5 bases and J 2 bases; bases outside gene matches: 6. The CDR3 is CASSEDTGAYEQYF. The CDR3 DNA reads TGTGCCAGCAGTGAGGATACAGGGGCCTACGAGCAGTACTTC.

J is TRBJ2-3 and V is TRBV6-5; 10 bases are a match to TRBD2. V lost 8 bases and J lost 4; bases outside the gene matches: 6. The CDR3 consists of 14 residues. Germline V CDR1 and CDR2: MNHEY, SVGAGI. The CDR3 reads CASLAGAGADTQYF. CDR3 coding DNA: TGTGCCAGCCTAGCGGGAGCTGGGGCAGATACGCAGTATTTT.

The chain employs TRBV18 and TRBJ2-7; D gene uncertain. CDR1 is KGHSH, CDR2 LQKENI, per germline. This CDR3 spans 14 amino acids. Trimming cost V 3 bases and J 0 bases, with 9 bases left between them. CDR3 DNA sequence: TGTGCCAGCTCACCGCCCTCGAGCTCCTACGAGCAGTACTTC. Amino acid sequence: CASSPPSSSYEQYF.

On this clone itself: An end of the junction differs from the germline gene, which may be a read error. The chain links TRBV2 to TRBJ1-4, with D possibly TRBD1 on 6 matching bases. This CDR3 region has 15 residues. Germline values: CDR1 SNHLY, CDR2 FYNNEI. The CDR3 loop is CASSATGRSDEKPFF. CDR3 DNA sequence: TGTGCCAGCAGCGCTACAGGGCGGAGTGATGAAAAACCGTTTTTT. The whole variable domain, filled in from reference TRBV2 and TRBJ1-4, reads EPEVTQTPSHQVTQMGQEVILRCVPISNHLYFYWYRQILGQKVEFLVSFYNNEISEKSEIFDDQFSVERPDGSNFTLKIRSTKLEDSAMYFCASSATGRSDEKPFFGSGTQLSVL.

The rearrangement links TRBV29-1 to TRBJ2-1; 12 nucleotides line up with TRBD1. This CDR3 is built from 14 residues. Germline V gene data show CDR1 as SQVTM and CDR2 as ANQGSEA. Unmatched junction bases numbered 12, after V lost 7 bases and J lost 11 bases. The CDR3 is CSGGIRGQGAKQFF. The CDR3 DNA reads TGCAGCGGGGGGATACGGGGACAGGGGGCAAAGCAGTTCTTC.

This rearrangement joins TRBV7-3 to TRBJ2-1, with a tentative D call TRBD2 (6 bases). V was shortened by 1 base and J by 2 bases, with 15 bases between the two germline ends. Germline loops: CDR1 SGHTA, CDR2 FQGTGA. CDR3 length: 17 residues. DNA of the CDR3: TGTGCCAGCAGCTTAAATTTCGCTAGCGCTACCTACAATGAGCAGTTCTTC. Its protein product is CASSLNFASATYNEQFF.

This chain joins TRBV11-2 and TRBJ1-3; D is uncertain. The V end was cut by 5 bases, the J end by 4 bases, with 15 bases between. The CDR3 length is 15 residues. In germline, CDR1 is SGHAT, CDR2 FQNNGV. CDR3 nucleotide sequence: TGTGCCAGCAGCCCCCCGGCTACGGGGGGAAACACCATATATTTT. Amino acids: CASSPPATGGNTIYF.

This chain connects TRBV15 to TRBJ2-5; D is possibly TRBD2 (5 bases). From germline, CDR1 is LNHNV and CDR2 YYDKDF (reference sequence). This CDR3 contains 15 residues. Trimming pared 0 bases from V and 4 bases from J, leaving 12 bases between. The CDR3 protein is CATSRDGGRGETQYF. The CDR3 DNA sequence: TGTGCCACCAGCAGAGATGGCGGGCGTGGAGAGACCCAGTACTTC. Together with reference TRBV15 and TRBJ2-5, the CDR3 gives the full variable domain: DAMVIQNPRYQVTQFGKPVTLSCSQTLNHNVMYWYQQKSSQAPKLLFHYYDKDFNNEADTPDNFQSRRPNTSFCFLDIRSPGLGDTAMYLCATSRDGGRGETQYFGPGTRLLVL.

V gene TRBV18 combines with J gene TRBJ1-4; D uncertain. Trimming left V 2 bases short and J 0 bases short, with 7 bases between. Germline V gene lookup returns CDR1 KGHSH and CDR2 LQKENI. The CDR3 sequence is 15 residues long. This CDR3 reads CASSPGQATNEKLFF. The CDR3 nucleotides are TGTGCCAGCTCACCAGGGCAGGCAACTAATGAAAAACTGTTTTTT.

This chain uses TRBV5-1 with TRBJ2-3; D might be TRBD2 (6 bases). Germline V gene lookup returns CDR1 SGHRS and CDR2 YFSETQ. Trimming took 4 bases from V and 0 from J, leaving 9 bases between them. This CDR3 contains 14 residues. CDR3 region: CASSGGTSTDTQYF. CDR3 nucleotides: TGCGCCAGCAGCGGGGGGACTAGCACAGATACGCAGTATTTT.

In regard to this clone: Sequence at one end of the junction differs from germline and may be a read error. CDR3 sequence (DNA): TGTGCCAGCGCGACAGGGGGCTCAAGCAACATTGAAGCTTTCTTT. This encodes CASATGGSSNIEAFF. V is TRBV28 and J is TRBJ1-1; 10 positions match TRBD1. Per the germline V gene, CDR1 is MDHEN and CDR2 is SYDVKM. The CDR3 contains 15 residues.

The chain combines TRBV19 with TRBJ1-5; no clear D gene. The germline gives CDR1 LNHDA, CDR2 SQIVND (reference sequence). The CDR3 is made up of 15 amino acids. Trimming left V 3 bases short and J 5 bases short, with 14 bases between. The CDR3 nucleotides are TGTGCCAGTAGTATGGAGGGTATGAATTATCAGCCCCAGCATTTT. It yields the protein CASSMEGMNYQPQHF.

The chain employs TRBV5-4 and TRBJ2-3, with D uncertain. Germline CDR1 is SGHNT and CDR2 is YYREEE (reference sequence). V lost 4 bases and J 1 base, leaving 10 bases between the germline ends. The CDR3 is made up of 14 amino acids. CDR3 sequence: CASSTDPGTDTQYF. CDR3 nucleotide sequence: TGTGCCAGCAGCACAGATCCGGGCACAGATACGCAGTATTTT.

The chain links TRBV28 to TRBJ1-3; a possible D gene is TRBD1 (6 bases). The V gene's germline CDR1 is MDHEN and CDR2 SYDVKM. The CDR3 has 14 residues. Trimming removed 7 bases at V and 4 bases at J, with 14 bases between. The CDR3 loop reads CASTGGGRGNTIYF. Here the CDR3 DNA reads TGTGCCAGCACCGGCGGGGGGCGGGGAAACACCATATATTTT.

The V call is TRBV27, the J call TRBJ2-2, with D perhaps matching TRBD2 (8 bases). V was pared by 5 bases and J by 4 bases, with 26 bases between. CDR1 MNHEY and CDR2 SMNVEV come from the germline V gene (reference sequence). The CDR3 is 19 amino acids. The CDR3 spells CASSPFGTAGRAGTGELFF. CDR3 nucleotides: TGTGCCAGCAGTCCGTTTGGGACAGCCGGGAGGGCGGGCACCGGGGAGCTGTTTTTT.

The V call is TRBV6-5, the J call TRBJ2-7; D may be TRBD2 (6 bases). In germline, CDR1 is MNHEY, CDR2 SVGAGI. Trimming left V 8 bases short and J 3 bases short, with 14 bases between. The CDR3 has 13 residues. The CDR3 region has the DNA TGTGCCAGCCTTCCAGTGGGGGGCTACGAGCAGTACTTC. This translates into CASLPVGGYEQYF.

The chain joins TRBV9 to TRBJ1-5; TRBD1 aligns across 10 bases. Germline lookup yields CDR1 SGDLS and CDR2 YYNGEE. The V segment lost 0 bases and the J segment 10 bases; nucleotides outside the gene matches: 7. CDR3 length equals 15 residues. The CDR3 DNA sequence: TGTGCCAGCAGCGTAGGGGGGACAGGGGACATCCCCCAGCATTTT. It encodes CASSVGGTGDIPQHF.

This sequence joins TRBV9 and TRBJ1-1; possible D gene TRBD1, 5 bases. Germline CDR1 is SGDLS and CDR2 is YYNGEE. The CDR3 is made up of 18 amino acids. With 2 bases removed from V and 1 base from J, the gap between germline ends came to 21 bases. CDR3 in amino acids: CASSVEGPSGTSNTEAFF. CDR3 sequence (DNA): TGTGCCAGCAGCGTTGAAGGACCCTCAGGGACTTCGAACACTGAAGCTTTCTTT.

The V call is TRBV21-1, the J call TRBJ1-2; the table names TRBD1, a call not compared with the DNA. TRBV21-1 is noted as a pseudogene. This CDR3 comprises 20 residues. The CDR3 sequence is CASSTSLTTGQGPPEEGYTF. The CDR3 DNA reads TGTGCCAGCAGCACTTCGCTCACCACGGGACAGGGGCCGCCGGAGGAGGGCTACACCTTC.

J is TRBJ2-7 and V is TRBV10-3; 14 positions agree with TRBD2. This CDR3 has 17 amino acids. The V gene's germline CDR1 is ENHRY and CDR2 SYGVKD. V trimming: 6 bases; J trimming: 6 bases; junction bases outside the gene matches: 13. CDR3 protein: CAIRQSGTSGSAGEQYF. DNA of the CDR3: TGTGCCATCAGGCAATCCGGGACTAGCGGGAGTGCCGGCGAGCAGTACTTC.

The V and J genes are TRBV4-2 and TRBJ1-2; 7 bases align to TRBD1. The CDR3 has 15 amino acids. Germline lookup yields CDR1 LGHNA and CDR2 YNFKEQ. The V segment lost 6 bases and the J segment 6 bases; nucleotides outside the gene matches: 13. The CDR3 DNA follows: TGTGCCAGCAGTGCCCTGAAGGACAGGAAAAATGGCTACACCTTC. It yields the protein CASSALKDRKNGYTF.

This chain connects TRBV5-8 to TRBJ2-3; possible D gene TRBD1, 6 bases. In germline, CDR1 is SGHTS, CDR2 YDEGEE. Trimming removed 3 bases from V and 2 bases from J, with 13 bases in between. CDR3 size: 15 residues. CDR3 nucleotides: TGTGCCAGCAGCTCTGGACAGTATCCCACAGATACGCAGTATTTT. It translates to CASSSGQYPTDTQYF. Drawing the rest from reference TRBV5-8 and TRBJ2-3, the complete variable domain is EAGVTQSPTHLIKTRGQQATLRCSPISGHTSVYWYQQALGLGLQFLLWYDEGEERNRGNFPPRFSGRQFPNYSSELNVNALELEDSALYLCASSSGQYPTDTQYFGPGTRLTVL.

The chain joins TRBV29-1 to TRBJ1-2; D call uncertain. From germline, CDR1 is SQVTM and CDR2 ANQGSEA. Trimming pared 2 bases from V and 6 bases from J, leaving 13 bases between. The CDR3 extends over 13 amino acids. CDR3 sequence reads: CSVERADSHGYTF. DNA of the CDR3: TGCAGCGTTGAAAGGGCGGACTCCCATGGCTACACCTTC.

This chain links TRBV6-5 with TRBJ2-3; D not resolved. This CDR3 contains 14 residues. Germline V CDR1 and CDR2: MNHEY, SVGAGI. Trimming took off 3 bases at V and 1 base at J, with 8 bases between the two ends. The CDR3 loop reads CASSYGRRTDTQYF. The CDR3 DNA sequence: TGTGCCAGCAGTTATGGCAGGCGCACAGATACGCAGTATTTT.

The J gene is TRBJ1-2, the V gene TRBV9; TRBD1 matches 12 bases. V shed 0 bases, J shed 7 bases, and the junction held 10 bases outside the gene matches. Germline lookup yields CDR1 SGDLS and CDR2 YYNGEE. The CDR3 covers 17 residues. The CDR3 sequence is CASSVGTSGQGARGYTF. The CDR3 coding sequence is TGTGCCAGCAGCGTAGGTACCTCGGGACAGGGGGCGCGTGGCTACACCTTC.

The chain couples TRBV27 to TRBJ2-7, with TRBD2 identical over 9 bases. This CDR3 spans 15 amino acids. CDR1 is MNHEY, CDR2 SMNVEV, per germline (reference sequence). J was trimmed by 2 bases and V by 3 bases; bases with no gene match: 5. The CDR3 region has the DNA TGTGCCAGCAGTTTGGCGGGAGGGTCGGCCTACGAGCAGTACTTC. The encoded protein is CASSLAGGSAYEQYF.